These T cell receptor beta chains were read from a single sample in a study of cytotoxic CD8 clonotypes in ibrutinib-treated CLL. Sequencing was performed with immunoSEQ multiplex PCR; in TCRdb, only in-frame clones are kept and a portion is missing. The sample contains more than 200,000 clones, 70% of which appear only once. The specimen was PBMCs, collected after 24 months of ibrutinib treatment. Receptors were obtained from a human donor with chronic lymphocytic leukemia. Each CDR3 is given with its conserved first and last residue. A D gene is named only where the DNA matches it firmly. Rows may omit the clone size; those that give it use once, few, many or a size class.

>TRBJ1-2|few|TRBV19|.
CASRQTSGANYGYTF
TGTGCCAGTAGACAAACCTCGGGGGCCAACTATGGCTACACCTTC
>TRBJ1-5|.|TRBV2|TRBD1
CASSEWDRDNQPQHF
TGTGCCAGCAGTGAGTGGGACAGGGATAATCAGCCCCAGCATTTT
>TRBJ2-7|.|TRBV7-3|.
CASSSRPAGVDEQYF
TGTGCCAGCAGCTCCCGCCCCGCCGGGGTGGACGAGCAGTACTTC
>TRBJ2-7|.|TRBV6-5|.
CASRQSNYEQYF
TGTGCCAGTAGACAGAGTAACTACGAGCAGTACTTC
>TRBJ2-1|.|TRBV5-1|.
CASSAGPGVDEQFF
TGCGCCAGCTCGGCGGGACCTGGTGTGGATGAGCAGTTCTTC
>TRBJ1-4|.|TRBV27|TRBD1
CASSYTGANEKLFF
TGTGCCAGCAGCTACACAGGGGCTAATGAAAAACTGTTTTTT
>TRBJ1-2|.|TRBV30|.
CAWSYTLLEGYTF
TGTGCCTGGAGTTATACTTTGCTTGAGGGCTACACCTTC
>TRBJ1-2|.|TRBV10-1|TRBD1
CASRPTRQGISGYTF
TGCGCCAGCAGACCAACCAGACAGGGAATAAGTGGCTACACCTTC
>TRBJ2-3|.|TRBV7-8|.
CASRPSSTDTQYF
TGTGCCAGCAGACCCTCTAGCACAGATACGCAGTATTTT
>TRBJ1-2|.|TRBV28|.
CASSSLRGYTF
TGTGCCAGCAGTTCGCTCCGGGGCTACACCTTC
>TRBJ1-4|.|TRBV7-9|.
CASSLGGYGANEKLFF
TGTGCCAGCAGCTTAGGGGGGTACGGGGCTAATGAAAAACTGTTTTTT
>TRBJ1-2|.|TRBV27|.
CASSPRGGRANYGYTF
TGTGCCAGCAGCCCCCGCGGGGGCCGAGCTAACTATGGCTACACCTTC
>TRBJ1-3|once|TRBV2|.
CASREFSGNTIYF
TGTGCCAGCAGGGAGTTCTCTGGAAACACCATATATTTT
>TRBJ2-3|.|TRBV7-3|TRBD1
CASSLSGDRGPDTQYF
TGTGCCAGCAGCTTAAGTGGGGACAGGGGGCCAGATACGCAGTATTTT
>TRBJ1-1|.|TRBV5-4|.
CASSLEVPPTEAFF
TGTGCCAGCAGCTTGGAGGTCCCCCCCACTGAAGCTTTCTTT
>TRBJ2-1|.|TRBV28|TRBD2
CASRLAGATNEQFF
TGTGCCAGCAGACTAGCGGGAGCCACTAATGAGCAGTTCTTC
>TRBJ1-1|few|TRBV10-3|.
CAISESVLLPNTEAFF
TGTGCCATCAGTGAGTCGGTCCTCCTACCGAACACTGAAGCTTTCTTT
>TRBJ1-4|.|TRBV13|.
CASSLSVVIPFF
TGTGCCAGCAGCTTAAGTGTAGTCATTCCGTTTTTT
>TRBJ2-3|.|TRBV29-1|.
CSVGSPPRDSPSTDTQYF
TGCAGCGTTGGTTCCCCACCGCGGGATAGCCCCAGCACAGATACGCAGTATTTT
>TRBJ2-7|few|TRBV9|TRBD2
CASSVASGRAYEQYF
TGTGCCAGCAGCGTAGCGAGCGGGAGGGCCTACGAGCAGTACTTC
>TRBJ1-2|.|TRBV2|TRBD1
CASSPTGGSNYGYTF
TGTGCCAGCAGCCCAACAGGGGGATCTAACTATGGCTACACCTTC
>TRBJ2-7|.|TRBV4-1|.
CASSQDGGGGPYEQYF
TGCGCCAGCAGCCAAGACGGGGGTGGTGGTCCCTACGAGCAGTACTTC
>TRBJ1-3|.|TRBV25-1|TRBD1
CASSKTGSGNTIYF
TGTGCCAGCAGTAAGACAGGGTCCGGAAACACCATATATTTT
>TRBJ1-2|.|TRBV5-6|TRBD1
CASSLLDRGNYGYTF
TGTGCCAGCAGCCTCCTGGACAGGGGGAACTATGGCTACACCTTC
>TRBJ2-7|.|TRBV5-1|.
CASSLLTGTYEQYF
TGCGCCAGCAGCTTACTTACGGGTACCTACGAGCAGTACTTC
>TRBJ2-3|.|TRBV9|.
CASSVAGGLGGTDTQYF
TGTGCCAGCAGCGTAGCAGGGGGACTCGGAGGCACAGATACGCAGTATTTT
>TRBJ1-1|once|TRBV11-3|TRBD1
CASSAGQGTEAFF
TGTGCCAGCAGCGCCGGACAGGGGACTGAAGCTTTCTTT
>TRBJ2-1|few|TRBV19|.
CASKTRESQNEQFF
TGTGCCAGTAAGACGAGGGAGAGCCAAAATGAGCAGTTCTTC
>TRBJ2-6|.|TRBV11-3|.
CASSPASGANVLTF
TGTGCCAGCAGCCCCGCCTCTGGGGCCAACGTCCTGACTTTC
>TRBJ2-6|.|TRBV7-3|.
CASSLSSGANVLTF
TGTGCCAGCAGCTTATCCTCTGGGGCCAACGTCCTGACTTTC
>TRBJ2-2|.|TRBV5-4|TRBD2
CASSPGLAGGFPGELFF
TGTGCCAGCAGCCCTGGACTAGCGGGAGGTTTTCCCGGGGAGCTGTTTTTT
>TRBJ2-2|.|TRBV18|TRBD2
CASSPRLAGVADTGELFF
TGTGCCAGCTCACCGCGACTAGCGGGAGTGGCAGACACCGGGGAGCTGTTTTTT
>TRBJ2-7|.|TRBV7-3|.
CASSPGLTRLDEQYF
TGTGCCAGCAGCCCGGGACTTACACGCTTGGACGAGCAGTACTTC